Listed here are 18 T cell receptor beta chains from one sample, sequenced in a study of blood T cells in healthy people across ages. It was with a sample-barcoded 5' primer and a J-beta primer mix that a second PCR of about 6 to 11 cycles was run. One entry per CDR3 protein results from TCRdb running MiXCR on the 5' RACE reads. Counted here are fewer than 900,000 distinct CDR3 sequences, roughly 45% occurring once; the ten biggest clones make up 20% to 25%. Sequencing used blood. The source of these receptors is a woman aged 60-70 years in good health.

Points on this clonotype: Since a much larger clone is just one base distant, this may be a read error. CDR3 DNA: TGTGCCAGCAGCTCAAGCGGGAATATCTACAATGAGCAGTACTTC. It codes for CASSSSGNIYNEQYF. The rearrangement joins TRBV7-2 to TRBJ2-1, with 7 positions matching TRBD2. The DNA end lines up better with TRBJ2-7; the J call may be wrong. From germline, CDR1 is SGHTA and CDR2 FQGNSA. The CDR3 length is 15 residues.

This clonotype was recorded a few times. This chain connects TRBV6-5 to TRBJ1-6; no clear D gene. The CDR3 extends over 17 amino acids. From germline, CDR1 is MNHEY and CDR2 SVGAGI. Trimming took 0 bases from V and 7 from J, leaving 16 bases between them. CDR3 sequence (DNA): TGTGCCAGCAGTTACTCGATTATGGCCGCAGTCAATTCACCCCTCCACTTT. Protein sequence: CASSYSIMAAVNSPLHF.

The CDR3 nucleotides read TGTGCCAGCAGCTTAGCGAGGAAGAACTACAATGAGCAGTTCTTC. This encodes CASSLARKNYNEQFF. The chain carries TRBV7-2 and TRBJ2-1; D not certain. V was clipped by 0 bases and J by 3 bases, with 9 bases between them. The CDR3 has 15 amino acids. Germline V gives CDR1 SGHTA, CDR2 FQGNSA. Filled out from reference TRBV7-2 and TRBJ2-1, the complete variable domain reads GAGVSQSPSNKVTEKGKDVELRCDPISGHTALYWYRQSLGQGLEFLIYFQGNSAPDKSGLPSDRFSAERTGGSVSTLTIQRTQQEDSAVYLCASSLARKNYNEQFFGPGTRLTVL.

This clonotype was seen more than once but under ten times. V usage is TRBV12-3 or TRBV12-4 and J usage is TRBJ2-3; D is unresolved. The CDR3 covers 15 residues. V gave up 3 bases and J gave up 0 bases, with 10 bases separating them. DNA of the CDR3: TGTGCCAGCAGTTTTCGGAGTTGGAGCACAGATACGCAGTATTTT. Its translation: CASSFRSWSTDTQYF.

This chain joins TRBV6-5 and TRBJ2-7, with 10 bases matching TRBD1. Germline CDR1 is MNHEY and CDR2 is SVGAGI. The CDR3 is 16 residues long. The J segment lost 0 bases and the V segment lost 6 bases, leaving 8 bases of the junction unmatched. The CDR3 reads CASRSPGQGSSYEQYF. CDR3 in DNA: TGTGCCAGCAGGTCTCCGGGACAGGGGAGCTCCTACGAGCAGTACTTC.

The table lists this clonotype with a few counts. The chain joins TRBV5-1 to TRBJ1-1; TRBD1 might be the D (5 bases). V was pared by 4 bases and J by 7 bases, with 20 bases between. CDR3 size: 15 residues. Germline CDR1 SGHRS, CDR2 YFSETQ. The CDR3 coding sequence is TGCGCCAGCAGCGAAGATAACTCAGGGTACAGTGAAGCTTTCTTT. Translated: CASSEDNSGYSEAFF.

Here the CDR3 reads CASSPVLGNEKLFF. The CDR3, as DNA: TGTGCCAGCAGCCCGGTCCTAGGAAATGAAAAACTGTTTTTT. The chain combines TRBV7-2 with TRBJ1-4; no clear D. Germline V gene lookup returns CDR1 SGHTA and CDR2 FQGNSA. V dropped 5 bases and J dropped 5 bases, with 12 bases sitting between them. This CDR3 has 14 amino acids.

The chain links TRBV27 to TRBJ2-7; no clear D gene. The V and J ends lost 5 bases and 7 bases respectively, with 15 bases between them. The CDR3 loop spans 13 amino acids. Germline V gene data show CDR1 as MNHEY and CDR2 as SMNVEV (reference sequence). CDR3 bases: TGTGCCAGCAGTACCCGCCTACGCAATGAGCAGTACTTC. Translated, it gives CASSTRLRNEQYF.

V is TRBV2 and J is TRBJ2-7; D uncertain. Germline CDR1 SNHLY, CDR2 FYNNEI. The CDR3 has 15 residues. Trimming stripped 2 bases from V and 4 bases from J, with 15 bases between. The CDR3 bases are TGTGCCAGCAGTGAACCTTCTGGGGTGAGTTACGAGCAGTACTTC. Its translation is CASSEPSGVSYEQYF.

The CDR3 region is CSASFQGYRDTQYF. As DNA, the CDR3 is TGCAGTGCTAGTTTTCAGGGGTATAGGGATACGCAGTATTTT. The chain joins TRBV20-1 to TRBJ2-3; D possibly corresponds to TRBD1 (6 bases). Per the germline V gene, CDR1 is DFQATT and CDR2 is SNEGSKA (reference sequence). This CDR3 comprises 14 residues. Trimming removed 3 bases at V and 6 bases at J, with 16 bases between.

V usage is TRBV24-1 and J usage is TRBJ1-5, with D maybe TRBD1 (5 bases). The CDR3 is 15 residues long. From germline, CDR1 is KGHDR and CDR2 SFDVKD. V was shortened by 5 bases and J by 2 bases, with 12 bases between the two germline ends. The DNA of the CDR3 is TGTGCCACCAGTGGGCAGGGACCCGGCAATCAGCCCCAGCATTTT. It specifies CATSGQGPGNQPQHF.

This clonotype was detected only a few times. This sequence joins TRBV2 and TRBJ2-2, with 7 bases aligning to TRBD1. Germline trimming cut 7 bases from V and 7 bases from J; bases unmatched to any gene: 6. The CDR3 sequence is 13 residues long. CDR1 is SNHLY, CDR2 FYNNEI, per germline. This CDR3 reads CASTRGLFGELFF. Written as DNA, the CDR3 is TGTGCCAGCACAAGGGGGCTGTTCGGGGAGCTGTTTTTT.

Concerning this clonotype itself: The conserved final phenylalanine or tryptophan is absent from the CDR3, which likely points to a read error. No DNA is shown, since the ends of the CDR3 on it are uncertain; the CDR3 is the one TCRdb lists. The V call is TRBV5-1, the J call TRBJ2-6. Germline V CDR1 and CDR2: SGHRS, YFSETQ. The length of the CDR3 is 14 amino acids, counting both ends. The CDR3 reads CASSSGSGANVLAK.

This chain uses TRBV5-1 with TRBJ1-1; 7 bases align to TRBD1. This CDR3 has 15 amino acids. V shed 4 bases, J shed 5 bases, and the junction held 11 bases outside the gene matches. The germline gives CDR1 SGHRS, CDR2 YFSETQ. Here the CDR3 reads CASSLTGDSGTEAFF. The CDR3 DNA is TGCGCCAGCAGCCTTACAGGGGATTCGGGTACTGAAGCTTTCTTT.

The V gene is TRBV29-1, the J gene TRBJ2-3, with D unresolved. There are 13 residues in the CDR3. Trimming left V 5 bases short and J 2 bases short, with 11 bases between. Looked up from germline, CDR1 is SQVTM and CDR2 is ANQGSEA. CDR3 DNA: TGCAGCGTTAAAAGACTGGTCACAGATACGCAGTATTTT. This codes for CSVKRLVTDTQYF.

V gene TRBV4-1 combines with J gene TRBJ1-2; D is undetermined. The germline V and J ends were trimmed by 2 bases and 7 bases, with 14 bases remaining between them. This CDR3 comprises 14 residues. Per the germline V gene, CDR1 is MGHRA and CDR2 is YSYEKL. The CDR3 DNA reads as TGCGCCAGCAGCCAAATGGAGAGGAGTGGTGGCTACACCTTC. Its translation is CASSQMERSGGYTF.

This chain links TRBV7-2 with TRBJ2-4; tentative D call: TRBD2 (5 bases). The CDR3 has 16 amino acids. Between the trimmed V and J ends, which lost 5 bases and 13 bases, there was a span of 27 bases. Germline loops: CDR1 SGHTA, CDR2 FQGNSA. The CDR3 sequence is CASSPKDWFASYKQYF. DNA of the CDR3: TGTGCCAGCAGCCCTAAGGACTGGTTCGCGTCCTACAAGCAGTACTTC.

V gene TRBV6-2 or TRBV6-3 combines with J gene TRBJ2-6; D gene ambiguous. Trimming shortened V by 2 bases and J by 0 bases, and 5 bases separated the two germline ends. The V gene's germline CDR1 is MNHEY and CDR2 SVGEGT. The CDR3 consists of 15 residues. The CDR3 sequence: CASSYHSSGANVLTF. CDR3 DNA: TGTGCCAGCAGTTACCACAGCTCTGGGGCCAACGTCCTGACTTTC.